The 28 T cell receptor beta chains given below trace back to one sample, sequenced in a study of T cell changes during pregnancy in multiple sclerosis. The repertoire was sequenced with immunoSEQ multiplex PCR; TCRdb's copy has only in-frame clones and lacks some. Here the sample spans some 60,000 clones, roughly nine tenths being singletons. The material sequenced was peripheral blood, taken in the first trimester of pregnancy. Source of these receptors: a female donor in good health, enrolled as a control in a pregnancy study.

V gene TRBV28 combines with J gene TRBJ1-2, with 8 nucleotides matching TRBD1. Looked up from germline, CDR1 is MDHEN and CDR2 is SYDVKM. The CDR3 spans 15 residues. V shed 3 bases and J 3 bases; nucleotides not matched to a gene: 6. CDR3 sequence (DNA): TGTGCCAGCAGTTTCGGACAGGGTCTACACTATGGCTACACCTTC. Translated, it gives CASSFGQGLHYGYTF.

The V and J genes are TRBV11-3 and TRBJ1-4, with no clear D. Germline CDR1 SGHNT, CDR2 YENEEA. The CDR3 totals 9 residues. Trimming removed 3 bases at V and 15 bases at J, with 5 bases between. The CDR3 nucleotides read TGTGCCAGCAGCTTTTATGTGTTTTTT. It yields the protein CASSFYVFF.

The rearrangement links TRBV10-3 to TRBJ2-7; TRBD1 matches at 8 bases. The germline CDR1 and CDR2 sequences are ENHRY and SYGVKD. The CDR3 contains 14 residues. The J segment lost 0 bases and the V segment lost 7 bases, leaving 5 bases of the junction unmatched. CDR3 bases: TGTGCCATCAAGGACAGGGTGAGCTCCTACGAGCAGTACTTC. It specifies CAIKDRVSSYEQYF.

The chain recombines TRBV28 with TRBJ2-6; TRBD2 might be the D (6 bases). The CDR3 is made up of 17 amino acids. Looked up from germline, CDR1 is MDHEN and CDR2 is SYDVKM. The V end was cut by 11 bases, the J end by 0 bases, with 20 bases between. CDR3 amino acids: CAVFGRGDDSGANVLTF. The DNA of the CDR3 is TGTGCCGTCTTTGGACGCGGGGACGACTCTGGGGCCAACGTCCTGACTTTC.

This clone was picked up one time. This rearrangement joins TRBV9 to TRBJ2-2; 7 bases are a match to TRBD2. Unmatched junction bases numbered 6, after V lost 4 bases and J lost 6 bases. The V gene's germline CDR1 is SGDLS and CDR2 YYNGEE. The CDR3 has 14 amino acids. CDR3 nucleotide sequence: TGTGCCAGCAGCATAACTAGCGTTGCCGGGGAGCTGTTTTTT. Its protein product is CASSITSVAGELFF.

This chain connects TRBV19 to TRBJ2-3; 12 bases match TRBD2. This CDR3 contains 15 residues. Germline V gene sequence: CDR1 LNHDA, CDR2 SQIVND (reference sequence). Germline trimming cut 4 bases from V and 2 bases from J; bases unmatched to any gene: 1. The CDR3 here is CASSTSGRATDTQYF. The CDR3 region has the DNA TGTGCCAGTAGTACTAGCGGGAGGGCCACAGATACGCAGTATTTT. The full variable domain, rest sourced from reference TRBV19 and TRBJ2-3, is DGGITQSPKYLFRKEGQNVTLSCEQNLNHDAMYWYRQDPGQGLRLIYYSQIVNDFQKGDIAEGYSVSREKKESFPLTVTSAQKNPTAFYLCASSTSGRATDTQYFGPGTRLTVL.

The rearrangement joins TRBV9 to TRBJ1-2; D unresolved. V lost 0 bases and J 6 bases, leaving 27 bases between the germline ends. Looked up from germline, CDR1 is SGDLS and CDR2 is YYNGEE. This CDR3 is built from 19 residues. The CDR3 spells CASSVEREIGPPVVDGYTF. CDR3 DNA sequence: TGTGCCAGCAGCGTAGAAAGGGAGATCGGTCCCCCCGTGGTAGATGGCTACACCTTC.

V is TRBV27 and J is TRBJ1-5; the match to TRBD1 covers 8 bases. The J segment lost 6 bases and the V segment lost 0 bases, leaving 7 bases of the junction unmatched. Germline V gives CDR1 MNHEY, CDR2 SMNVEV (reference sequence). This CDR3 region has 16 residues. The CDR3 nucleotides read TGTGCCAGCAGTTTATCGGGTACAGGGGGTAGTCAGCCCCAGCATTTT. It yields the protein CASSLSGTGGSQPQHF.

The CDR3 region has the DNA TGCGCCAGCACCCGGGACAGGGGGAGATCTGAAGCTTTCTTT. This sequence encodes CASTRDRGRSEAFF. The chain links TRBV5-1 to TRBJ1-1; 11 bases fit TRBD1. Trimming took 6 bases from V and 6 from J; bases not matched to a gene: 7. Germline V lookup: CDR1 SGHRS, CDR2 YFSETQ. The CDR3 contains 14 residues.

This clone was found once. The V gene is TRBV19, the J gene TRBJ1-1; D not resolved. The CDR3 has 14 amino acids. The V and J ends lost 5 bases and 6 bases respectively, with 16 bases between them. Germline loops: CDR1 LNHDA, CDR2 SQIVND (reference sequence). This chain's CDR3 is CASSSIRGRSEAFF. For the CDR3, the DNA is TGTGCCAGTAGTTCTATCCGGGGAAGGTCTGAAGCTTTCTTT.

V and J are TRBV7-3 and TRBJ2-3; D gene ambiguous. The CDR3 runs to 15 residues. Looked up from germline, CDR1 is SGHTA and CDR2 is FQGTGA. Trimming removed 0 bases from V and 4 bases from J, with 11 bases in between. The CDR3 nucleotides read TGTGCCAGCAGCTTAACGGTCACTTCACCAGATACGCAGTATTTT. Translated, it gives CASSLTVTSPDTQYF.

This chain uses TRBV2 with TRBJ1-2; D possibly corresponds to TRBD1 (5 bases). Germline CDR1 and CDR2: SNHLY and FYNNEI. V dropped 10 bases and J dropped 2 bases, with 14 bases sitting between them. CDR3 length: 13 residues. The CDR3 is CANPGGGNYGYTF. CDR3 DNA: TGTGCCAACCCCGGGGGAGGGAACTATGGCTACACCTTC. Full variable domain (missing parts from reference TRBV2 and TRBJ1-2): EPEVTQTPSHQVTQMGQEVILRCVPISNHLYFYWYRQILGQKVEFLVSFYNNEISEKSEIFDDQFSVERPDGSNFTLKIRSTKLEDSAMYFCANPGGGNYGYTFGSGTRLTVV.

This chain joins TRBV20-1 and TRBJ1-4; possibly TRBD1 for D (5 bases). Per germline, CDR1 DFQATT and CDR2 SNEGSKA (reference sequence). Trimming pared 2 bases from V and 14 bases from J, leaving 12 bases between. The CDR3 spans 11 residues. Here the CDR3 reads CSARTQGLLFF. The CDR3 region has the DNA TGCAGTGCTAGAACTCAGGGTCTCCTGTTTTTT.

This chain connects TRBV4-3 to TRBJ2-1; 7 nucleotides match TRBD2. Losses at the gene ends were 5 bases for V and 3 bases for J; bases not matched to a gene: 10. CDR3 length: 16 residues. Germline CDR1 LGHNA, CDR2 YSLEER. The CDR3 sequence: CASSSRSRTSYNEQFF. In DNA form, the CDR3 reads TGCGCCAGCAGCTCAAGATCAAGGACTAGCTACAATGAGCAGTTCTTC.

V is TRBV30 and J is TRBJ1-1; 7 bases map to TRBD1. Germline V CDR1 and CDR2: GTSNPN, SVGIG (reference sequence). This CDR3 is built from 16 residues. The junction had 12 bases not matched to a gene; V was cut back by 5 bases and J by 0 bases. The CDR3 loop is CAWAQGVVFMNTEAFF. CDR3 bases: TGTGCCTGGGCCCAGGGGGTCGTGTTCATGAACACTGAAGCTTTCTTT.

The V call is TRBV7-3, the J call TRBJ1-5, with TRBD1 as a possible D gene (5 bases). The CDR3 is 13 residues long. Trimming removed 3 bases at V and 5 bases at J, with 8 bases between. CDR1 is SGHTA, CDR2 FQGTGA, per germline. In DNA, the CDR3 is TGTGCCAGCAGCTTGCAACAGGATCAGCCCCAGCATTTT. This gives the protein CASSLQQDQPQHF.

V gene TRBV18 combines with J gene TRBJ1-3, with D uncertain. V was clipped by 3 bases and J by 2 bases, with 11 bases between them. The CDR3 contains 15 residues. In germline, CDR1 is KGHSH, CDR2 LQKENI. The CDR3 is CASSPPMGTGNTIYF. For the CDR3, the DNA is TGTGCCAGCTCACCGCCTATGGGCACTGGAAACACCATATATTTT.

The gene calls are TRBV9 and TRBJ2-1, with TRBD2 matching 8 bases. V lost 2 bases, J lost 0 bases, and 1 base stayed unmatched. Germline V gene sequence: CDR1 SGDLS, CDR2 YYNGEE. There are 15 residues in the CDR3. The CDR3 loop is CASSVSGSSYNEQFF. In DNA form, the CDR3 reads TGTGCCAGCAGCGTCAGCGGGAGCTCCTACAATGAGCAGTTCTTC.

The rearrangement links TRBV28 to TRBJ1-5; D possibly corresponds to TRBD1 (5 bases). CDR1 is MDHEN and CDR2 is SYDVKM in the germline V gene. The CDR3 runs 12 residues. V was trimmed by 5 bases and J by 9 bases, leaving 11 bases between them. CDR3 protein: CASSRGLGPQHF. DNA of the CDR3: TGTGCCAGCAGTAGGGGCCTTGGGCCCCAGCATTTT.

On this clone: Other DNA variants within this sample encode the same CDR3. The chain couples TRBV30 to TRBJ1-5, with TRBD1 matching 7 bases. The germline V gene has CDR1 GTSNPN and CDR2 SVGIG (reference sequence). The CDR3 consists of 15 residues. V lost 1 base to trimming and J lost 4 bases; unmatched junction nucleotides: 7. The CDR3 DNA reads TGTGCCTGGAGTGATATACAGGGGCGAAATCAGCCCCAGCATTTT. Protein product: CAWSDIQGRNQPQHF.

V and J are TRBV6-5 and TRBJ2-2; the match to TRBD2 covers 7 bases. V lost 6 bases, J lost 0 bases, and 4 bases stayed unmatched. Per germline, CDR1 MNHEY and CDR2 SVGAGI. The CDR3 runs 15 residues. This CDR3 reads CASSLGRSNTGELFF. In DNA form, the CDR3 reads TGTGCCAGCAGCCTCGGGAGGTCGAACACCGGGGAGCTGTTTTTT.

The V and J genes are TRBV27 and TRBJ2-3; TRBD1 aligns across 10 bases. CDR1 and CDR2 from the germline V gene are MNHEY and SMNVEV (reference sequence). V was pared by 3 bases and J by 6 bases, with 15 bases of the junction left unmatched. This CDR3 region has 18 residues. In DNA, the CDR3 is TGTGCCAGCAGTTTTAGGGACAGGGGTGAAGGACCGGTGGATACGCAGTATTTT. Translation gives CASSFRDRGEGPVDTQYF.

The V and J genes are TRBV7-9 and TRBJ1-1; possible D gene TRBD1, 5 bases. Per germline, CDR1 SEHNR and CDR2 FQNEAQ (reference sequence). The CDR3 loop spans 13 amino acids. Trimming cost V 3 bases and J 10 bases, with 15 bases left between them. CDR3 nucleotide sequence: TGTGCCAGCAGCTTCGAAGGACAAGGTGGAGCTTTCTTT. This translates into CASSFEGQGGAFF.

This clone was found once. The CDR3 region is CASSLGATEAFF. The CDR3 nucleotides are TGTGCCAGCAGTTTGGGGGCCACTGAAGCTTTCTTT. This chain connects TRBV28 to TRBJ1-1, with D possibly being TRBD1 (6 bases). The V gene lost 3 bases and the J gene lost 4 bases, with 6 bases spanning the gap. Per germline, CDR1 MDHEN and CDR2 SYDVKM. The CDR3 has 12 amino acids.

The chain carries TRBV21-1 and TRBJ2-2; the table assigns TRBD1, which was not confirmed against the DNA. TRBV21-1 has pseudogene status. This CDR3 spans 14 amino acids. The CDR3 is CARPQGRPAGELFF. CDR3 coding DNA: TGTGCCAGACCGCAGGGAAGACCTGCCGGGGAGCTGTTTTTT.

The count of this clone is one. In DNA form, the CDR3 reads TGTGCCAGCAGAACCACAGGGAATGGAGACATTCAGTACTTC. This gives the protein CASRTTGNGDIQYF. This sequence joins TRBV6-1 and TRBJ2-4; possibly TRBD1 for D (6 bases). The CDR3 is 14 residues long. Germline V gene sequence: CDR1 MNHNS, CDR2 SASEGT. V lost 6 bases and J lost 8, with 17 bases in between.

J is TRBJ2-3 and V is TRBV19; the D gene is possibly TRBD2 (5 bases). Germline V CDR1 and CDR2: LNHDA, SQIVND (reference sequence). Between the trimmed V and J ends, which lost 7 bases and 10 bases, there was a span of 18 bases. The length of the CDR3 is 13 residues. The CDR3 loop is CASMMSGREAQYF. As DNA, the CDR3 is TGTGCCAGTATGATGTCGGGGAGAGAGGCGCAGTATTTT.

This sequence joins TRBV15 and TRBJ1-3; D uncertain. Germline loops: CDR1 LNHNV, CDR2 YYDKDF (reference sequence). This CDR3 region has 15 residues. The V end lost 0 bases, the J end lost 2 bases, and 8 bases lay between the germline ends. The CDR3 coding sequence is TGTGCCACCAGCAGAGAAGCGGGTACTGGAAACACCATATATTTT. Protein: CATSREAGTGNTIYF.